Sequencing of this T cell receptor beta chain was carried out in a study of shared clonotypes between healthy human individuals (dated by TCRdb to the early 2020s). Broadly, across the study: A few men and two women, aged 18 to 49 years, made up the cohort. For each donor, CD4 naive and CD4 memory were each given three plates, CD8 naive was given two plates, and CD8 memory was given one plate. Blood TCR repertoires of five healthy adults were deeply sequenced to estimate repertoire size and the extent of clonotype sharing between individuals. To increase sequencing depth and limit assay-specific biases, TCR repertoire library preparation and sequencing were carried out by different laboratories using diverse techniques. Each donor's leukapheresis produced roughly between roughly 0.9 and 8.9 billion PBMCs.

Using the deep immunoSEQ assay, TCR CDR3 regions were amplified from genomic DNA by multiplex PCR. Extracted genomic DNA from each cell subset was distributed evenly across all wells of several immunoSEQ 96-well plates, and each plate was treated as a replicate. Each replicate PCR for sorted subsets received around 210 ng genomic DNA, equal to about 30,000 T cell genomes. Purified libraries were measured with a Qubit 3.0 fluorometer, size-checked on a Bioanalyzer 2100, and measured again with the KAPA Library Quantification kit. Every immunoSEQ 96-well plate was sequenced on a dedicated single-read 150-cycle Illumina NextSeq 550 flow cell. The published analysis was carried out like this. Because only junctional sequences without quality scores were contained in the immunoSEQ output, filtering matching that applied to full-length reads could not be performed. To assign V/J genes and CDR3, sequences were annotated using PyIR, a Python wrapper for IgBLAST v1.9, with IMGT germline references. Reads were removed for weak V/J assignments (E-value above 1e-6), missing CDR3, stop codons, out-of-frame junctions, or ambiguous translated residues. V3J clonotypes were defined as sequences sharing an identical inferred V gene, J gene, and CDR3 amino acid sequence. Percentage overlap between repertoires was computed as shared unique clonotypes divided by the size of the smaller repertoire. Repertoire richness was assessed with RTK rarefaction, the Chao1 estimator, and Recon v2.1 estimates of unobserved clonotypes. Generation probabilities for all TCRbeta clonotypes obtained by the gDNA method from a handful of donors were computed using OLGA. Here the immuneACCESS table is served through TCRdb, limited to in-frame sequences with V and J called. Missing clones are a known gap in these copies; in checked studies unresolved V genes cover under half, and the rest lacks a known reason. D and trimming come from the DNA, and the V and J calls and clone size come from that table. Within this sample are 2 million to 2.5 million clones, with roughly 95% of them counted one time only. More than 0.1% of the sample goes to the ten largest clones.

Overall study outcomes, separate from this receptor: Naive subsets generally had larger estimated clonotype richness than memory subsets. Even with the large sequencing depth, rarefaction of the sorted-subset datasets indicated that sequencing was incomplete. Pairwise subsampling indicated that sequencing depth was expected to affect the degree of clonotype sharing among donors. Because the study included only a small number of donors, the genetic and exposure-history diversity represented was limited. Sampling was restricted to blood, and TCR repertoires in tissues likely differ from the TCR repertoires found in blood. When several donors were compared, the shared fraction of clonotypes was around 5.1% for naive CD4, about 4% for naive CD8, 2.3% for memory CD4, and around 0.4% for memory CD8. Compared with non-shared clonotypes, clonotypes shared by all four sorted-subset donors had higher generation probabilities.

After removal of 0 bases from V and 2 bases from J, the junction retains 7 bases not matched to a gene. As encoded in the germline V gene, CDR1 is ENHRY while CDR2 is SYGVKD. From its cysteine to its phenylalanine, the CDR3 spans 20 amino acids. CDR3 DNA only is kept here, 60 bases in frame from base 1. Notes on this clone: Its antigen target is currently unknown. No per-base quality is available; no much larger clone lies one base away.

Healthy HIV-negative adults with no recently reported acute infections or vaccinations were included as donors. Every donor was a Caucasian adult residing in Nashville, Tennessee, USA. CD4+ T cells were enriched through magnetic negative selection, after which naive cells were positively selected on CD45RA and the remaining negative fraction served as the memory subset. Blood was collected by leukapheresis, and PBMCs were isolated by Ficoll-Histopaque density gradient centrifugation and then cryopreserved in liquid nitrogen vapor phase. Analytical flow cytometry was used to check the purity and quantity of each magnetically sorted T cell population. From each sorted fraction, genomic DNA was isolated and quantified by UV absorbance on a Nanodrop 2000c.

The source material was naive CD4+ T cells sorted from blood. What this sample's cell subset or site label stands for: CD45RA+ positively selected. The sequence came from a man in his late teens or twenties in good health. The chain joins TRBV10-3 to TRBJ2-4; 16 central bases correspond to TRBD2. The sequenced DNA is TGTGCCATCAGTGAGTCTTACGGGACTAGCGGGAGGGGAACCAAAAACATTCAGTACTTC. Translated, it gives CAISESYGTSGRGTKNIQYF.